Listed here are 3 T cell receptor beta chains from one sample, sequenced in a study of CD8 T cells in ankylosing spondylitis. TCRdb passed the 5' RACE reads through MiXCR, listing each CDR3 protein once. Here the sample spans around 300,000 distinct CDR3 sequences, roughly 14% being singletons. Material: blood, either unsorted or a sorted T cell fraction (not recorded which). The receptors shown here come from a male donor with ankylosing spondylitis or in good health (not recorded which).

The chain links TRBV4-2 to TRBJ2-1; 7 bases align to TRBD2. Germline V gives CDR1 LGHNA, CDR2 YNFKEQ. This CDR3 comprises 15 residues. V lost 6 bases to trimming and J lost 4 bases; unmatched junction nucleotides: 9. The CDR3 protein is CASRDGGGTYNEQFF. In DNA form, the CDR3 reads TGTGCCAGCAGGGACGGCGGGGGAACTTACAATGAGCAGTTCTTC.

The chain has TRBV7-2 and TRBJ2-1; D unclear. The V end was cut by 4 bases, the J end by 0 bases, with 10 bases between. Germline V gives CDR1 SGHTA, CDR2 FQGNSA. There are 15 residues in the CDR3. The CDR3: CASSSPFSSYNEQFF. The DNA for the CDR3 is TGTGCCAGCAGCTCCCCATTCAGCTCCTACAATGAGCAGTTCTTC.

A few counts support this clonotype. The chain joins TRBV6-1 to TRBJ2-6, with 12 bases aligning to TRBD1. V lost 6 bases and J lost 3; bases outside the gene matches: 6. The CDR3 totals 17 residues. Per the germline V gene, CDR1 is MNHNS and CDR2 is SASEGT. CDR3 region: CASRSGDRGLGANVLTF. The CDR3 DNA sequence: TGTGCCAGCAGATCTGGGGACAGGGGGCTTGGGGCCAACGTCCTGACTTTC.